Included here is one T cell receptor beta chain sequence, with context. This sample stems from a study of blood T cell repertoires in COVID-19. About the research overall: Sites across the United States, Italy and Spain contributed samples from acute and convalescent COVID-19. From T cells, B-cell-depleted T cells, or PBMCs came the material, which was cDNA or gDNA.

Germline V gives CDR1 SGHTA, CDR2 FQGTGA. This CDR3 has 17 residues. V lost 1 base, J lost 2 bases, and 7 bases stayed unmatched. Authors' data handling: Cell counts per sample came from amplifying reference gene primers. The method was immunoSEQ multiplex PCR; TCRdb's version includes in-frame clones alone and lacks a portion of them. That table supplies the V and J calls and clone size; D and trimming were determined from the DNA. Counted here are about 140,000 clones, over 60% occurring once; the ten biggest clones make up over 4%. This sequence was found in a woman aged 80 or over with active or convalescent COVID-19. This rearrangement joins TRBV7-3 to TRBJ2-3, with TRBD2 matching 9 bases. Material for sequencing was peripheral blood. DNA for the CDR3: TGTGCCAGCAGCTTAAGTCGAGGCGGGGGGGCCACAGATACGCAGTATTTT. Translated, it gives CASSLSRGGGATDTQYF.